These T cell receptor beta chains were read from a single sample in a study of blood T cell repertoires in COVID-19. Sequenced by immunoSEQ multiplex PCR; TCRdb stores in-frame clones only, minus some. This sample has about 250,000 clones, with 65% to 85% found just once. The sequenced material came from peripheral blood. The origin of the receptors is a woman older than 75 with acute or convalescent COVID-19. CDR3s include the opening cysteine and the closing phenylalanine or tryptophan. Each record gives: D gene, clone size, J gene, CDR3 length, V gene, CDR3 protein, CDR3 DNA. D genes are given only for firm matches. Clone size, where shown, is once, few, many, or a class for clones that have expanded.

d_gene: TRBD1
abundance: .
j_gene: TRBJ1-1
len: 16
v_gene: TRBV4-1
CDR3aa: CASSHGQGAIYTEAFF
CDR3nt: TGCGCCAGCAGCCACGGACAGGGGGCGATTTACACTGAAGCTTTCTTT

d_gene: .
abundance: .
j_gene: TRBJ2-5
len: 15
v_gene: TRBV19
CDR3aa: CASRALPGGQETQYF
CDR3nt: TGTGCCAGTAGGGCGCTTCCGGGTGGCCAAGAGACCCAGTACTTC

d_gene: TRBD2
abundance: .
j_gene: TRBJ2-1
len: 17
v_gene: TRBV5-1
CDR3aa: CASSSMSASGSYNEQFF
CDR3nt: TGCGCCAGCAGCTCCATGTCAGCTAGCGGTTCTTACAATGAGCAGTTCTTC

d_gene: .
abundance: once
j_gene: TRBJ1-5
len: 12
v_gene: TRBV6-5
CDR3aa: CASTGADQPQHF
CDR3nt: TGTGCCAGCACAGGGGCCGATCAGCCCCAGCATTTT

d_gene: .
abundance: .
j_gene: TRBJ1-1
len: 13
v_gene: TRBV3-1/TRBV3-2
CDR3aa: CASSQQGLTEAFF
CDR3nt: TGTGCCAGCAGCCAACAGGGGTTAACTGAAGCTTTCTTT

d_gene: TRBD2
abundance: .
j_gene: TRBJ2-7
len: 16
v_gene: TRBV6-1
CDR3aa: CASSEVLTSGSHEQYF
CDR3nt: TGTGCCAGCAGTGAAGTGTTGACTAGCGGGAGTCACGAGCAGTACTTC

d_gene: TRBD1
abundance: .
j_gene: TRBJ1-2
len: 17
v_gene: TRBV4-1
CDR3aa: CASSQDSRQGLNYGYTF
CDR3nt: TGCGCCAGCAGCCAAGATAGCAGACAGGGGCTCAACTATGGCTACACCTTC

d_gene: .
abundance: .
j_gene: TRBJ2-1
len: 12
v_gene: TRBV5-1
CDR3aa: CASYGTTGEQFF
CDR3nt: TGCGCCAGCTACGGGACAACGGGCGAGCAGTTCTTC

d_gene: TRBD1
abundance: .
j_gene: TRBJ1-3
len: 16
v_gene: TRBV9
CDR3aa: CASSALTGNSGNTIYF
CDR3nt: TGTGCCAGCAGCGCCCTGACAGGGAACTCTGGAAACACCATATATTTT

d_gene: .
abundance: .
j_gene: TRBJ1-1
len: 16
v_gene: TRBV6-1
CDR3aa: CASSEALTAVNTEAFF
CDR3nt: TGTGCCAGCAGTGAAGCCCTAACAGCAGTGAACACTGAAGCTTTCTTT

d_gene: .
abundance: .
j_gene: TRBJ2-7
len: 14
v_gene: TRBV28
CDR3aa: CASSLSGGGHEQYF
CDR3nt: TGTGCCAGCAGTTTGTCGGGGGGCGGGCACGAGCAGTACTTC

d_gene: TRBD2
abundance: .
j_gene: TRBJ2-5
len: 15
v_gene: TRBV4-1
CDR3aa: CASSRRGGGEETQYF
CDR3nt: TGCGCCAGCAGCCGTCGTGGGGGAGGGGAAGAGACCCAGTACTTC

d_gene: .
abundance: few
j_gene: TRBJ1-2
len: 17
v_gene: TRBV6-1
CDR3aa: CASSEVSASGYNYGYTF
CDR3nt: TGTGCCAGCAGTGAAGTTTCGGCCAGCGGATATAACTATGGCTACACCTTC

d_gene: .
abundance: .
j_gene: TRBJ1-6
len: 13
v_gene: TRBV28
CDR3aa: CASSFTGDSPLHF
CDR3nt: TGTGCCAGCAGTTTCACGGGGGATTCACCCCTCCACTTT

d_gene: .
abundance: .
j_gene: TRBJ2-7
len: 12
v_gene: TRBV28
CDR3aa: CASSLTTYEQYF
CDR3nt: TGTGCCAGCAGCCTTACTACCTACGAGCAGTACTTC

d_gene: TRBD1
abundance: .
j_gene: TRBJ2-7
len: 16
v_gene: TRBV12-5
CDR3aa: CASGSGPGQGLYEQYF
CDR3nt: TGTGCTAGTGGTTCCGGCCCGGGACAGGGGCTTTACGAGCAGTACTTC

d_gene: TRBD2
abundance: .
j_gene: TRBJ2-1
len: 16
v_gene: TRBV5-1
CDR3aa: CASSLGLAGAPGEQFF
CDR3nt: TGCGCCAGCAGCTTGGGGCTAGCGGGAGCCCCAGGTGAGCAGTTCTTC

d_gene: .
abundance: once
j_gene: TRBJ2-1
len: 14
v_gene: TRBV7-2
CDR3aa: CASSLSPRVREQFF
CDR3nt: TGTGCCAGCAGCTTATCCCCGAGGGTGAGGGAGCAGTTCTTC

d_gene: .
abundance: .
j_gene: TRBJ2-7
len: 13
v_gene: TRBV29-1
CDR3aa: CSVAGTGYYEQYF
CDR3nt: TGCAGCGTTGCAGGAACAGGGTACTACGAGCAGTACTTC

d_gene: .
abundance: .
j_gene: TRBJ1-3
len: 14
v_gene: TRBV19
CDR3aa: CATSVAGSGNTIYF
CDR3nt: TGTGCCACCTCCGTGGCGGGCTCTGGAAACACCATATATTTT

d_gene: TRBD1
abundance: once
j_gene: TRBJ1-3
len: 15
v_gene: TRBV9
CDR3aa: CASSVEGTGVNAIYF
CDR3nt: TGTGCCAGCAGCGTAGAGGGGACAGGGGTTAACGCCATATATTTT

d_gene: TRBD1
abundance: .
j_gene: TRBJ1-2
len: 17
v_gene: TRBV27
CDR3aa: CASSLVQGGMSLYGYTF
CDR3nt: TGTGCCAGCAGTTTAGTGCAGGGGGGCATGAGTCTCTATGGCTACACCTTC